These 30 T cell receptor beta chains were sequenced from one sample in a study of blood T cell repertoires in COVID-19. Sequencing was performed with immunoSEQ multiplex PCR; in TCRdb, only in-frame clones are kept and a portion is missing. The sample includes around 260,000 clones, around 90% of them seen just once. Sequencing was carried out using peripheral blood. Every receptor here comes from a human donor in a cohort sampled during active COVID-19.

CDR3 protein: CASTLPGVVKQFF. Written as DNA, the CDR3 is TGTGCCAGTACTCTGCCGGGGGTCGTGAAGCAGTTCTTC. The rearrangement joins TRBV19 to TRBJ2-1, with D possibly matching TRBD2 (6 bases). The CDR3 covers 13 residues. CDR1 and CDR2 from the germline V gene are LNHDA and SQIVND (reference sequence). Trimming took 7 bases from V and 11 from J, leaving 18 bases between them.

The chain couples TRBV9 to TRBJ2-7; 7 nucleotides line up with TRBD2. Germline V gene data show CDR1 as SGDLS and CDR2 as YYNGEE. Losses at the gene ends were 4 bases for V and 0 bases for J; bases not matched to a gene: 4. The CDR3 has 14 residues. The DNA for the CDR3 is TGTGCCAGCAGCTCTAGCGGAAGCTCCTACGAGCAGTACTTC. Its translation: CASSSSGSSYEQYF.

The rearrangement uses TRBV7-2 and TRBJ1-2; 7 bases line up with TRBD1. CDR3 length: 16 residues. CDR1 and CDR2 from the germline V gene are SGHTA and FQGNSA. Trimming at V came to 0 bases and at J to 0 bases, leaving 4 bases not matched to a gene. The CDR3 nucleotides are TGTGCCAGCAGCTTAGCGAGCCAGGGGGCTAACTATGGCTACACCTTC. This codes for CASSLASQGANYGYTF.

The chain couples TRBV20-1 to TRBJ1-2; possibly TRBD1 for D (6 bases). There are 11 residues in the CDR3. Germline V gives CDR1 DFQATT, CDR2 SNEGSKA (reference sequence). The V end lost 2 bases, the J end lost 5 bases, and 6 bases lay between the germline ends. CDR3 bases: TGCAGTGCTAGAACAGGGTATGGCTACACCTTC. Amino acid sequence: CSARTGYGYTF.

The chain couples TRBV27 to TRBJ1-1, with a weak D call TRBD1 (5 bases). Germline loops: CDR1 MNHEY, CDR2 SMNVEV (reference sequence). The CDR3 consists of 11 residues. V gave up 5 bases and J gave up 10 bases, with 11 bases separating them. The CDR3 bases are TGTGCCAGCAGTGGGTTGGGGGGAGCTTTCTTT. Protein: CASSGLGGAFF.

The chain is built from TRBV13 and TRBJ1-1; D ambiguous. Germline values: CDR1 PRHDT, CDR2 FYEKMQ (reference sequence). There are 16 residues in the CDR3. The V and J ends lost 0 bases and 1 base respectively, with 12 bases between them. The CDR3 sequence: CASSLGLARSNTEAFF. DNA of the CDR3: TGTGCCAGCAGCTTAGGCCTGGCCAGGTCGAACACTGAAGCTTTCTTT.

The chain uses TRBV27 and TRBJ1-5, with TRBD1 identical over 8 bases. This CDR3 has 16 residues. V was clipped by 4 bases and J by 6 bases; unmatched bases: 11. Germline CDR1 reads MNHEY; CDR2 reads SMNVEV (reference sequence). CDR3 in DNA: TGTGCCAGCAGTTCGGCGGACAGGGTGTTAGGTCAGCCCCAGCATTTT. Amino acid sequence: CASSSADRVLGQPQHF.

This sequence joins TRBV12-3 or TRBV12-4 and TRBJ1-1; D is ambiguous. The ends were cut back, 6 bases at V and 5 bases at J, with 13 bases in the middle. The CDR3 sequence is 13 residues long. The CDR3 protein is CASSRSRATEAFF. The CDR3 DNA reads TGTGCCAGCAGCCGGTCCCGCGCGACTGAAGCTTTCTTT.

V and J are TRBV28 and TRBJ2-5; weak D call: TRBD2 (5 bases). From germline, CDR1 is MDHEN and CDR2 SYDVKM. The CDR3 is 17 amino acids. Between the trimmed V and J ends, which lost 4 bases and 0 bases, there was a span of 18 bases. CDR3 nucleotides: TGTGCCAGCAGTTCACCTCTGAGGGATTCGTACCAAGAGACCCAGTACTTC. Amino acid sequence: CASSSPLRDSYQETQYF.

The CDR3 region has the DNA TGTGCCAGCAGTTCCGTCCGGGACTCCTACGAGCAGTACTTC. It codes for CASSSVRDSYEQYF. The gene calls are TRBV28 and TRBJ2-7; D is possibly TRBD2 (5 bases). Trimming took off 4 bases at V and 0 bases at J, with 10 bases between the two ends. This CDR3 contains 14 residues. Germline lookup yields CDR1 MDHEN and CDR2 SYDVKM.

V and J are TRBV9 and TRBJ2-2; a possible D gene is TRBD2 (6 bases). This CDR3 region has 15 residues. Trimming stripped 6 bases from V and 7 bases from J, with 19 bases between. Germline V gene sequence: CDR1 SGDLS, CDR2 YYNGEE. DNA for the CDR3: TGTGCCAGCAAGCCGGGCTGGGGGGTAGGCGGGGAGCTGTTTTTT. As protein: CASKPGWGVGGELFF. The full variable domain, its missing parts supplied by reference TRBV9 and TRBJ2-2, is DSGVTQTPKHLITATGQRVTLRCSPRSGDLSVYWYQQSLDQGLQFLIQYYNGEERAKGNILERFSAQQFPDLHSELNLSSLELGDSALYFCASKPGWGVGGELFFGEGSRLTVL.

The rearrangement joins TRBV5-4 to TRBJ2-6, with D tentatively TRBD1 (6 bases). Deletions cut 3 bases from V and 0 bases from J, with 19 bases between. The CDR3 is made up of 19 amino acids. Germline loops: CDR1 SGHNT, CDR2 YYREEE (reference sequence). The CDR3 nucleotides are TGTGCCAGCAGCTCGCTTCCGGGACACGGTAGCTCTGGGGCCAACGTCCTGACTTTC. This codes for CASSSLPGHGSSGANVLTF.

The chain carries TRBV7-6 and TRBJ2-1; 12 bases map to TRBD2. The CDR3 runs to 17 residues. Germline assignment: CDR1 SGHVS and CDR2 FNYEAQ. Unmatched junction bases numbered 5, after V lost 1 base and J lost 4 bases. The CDR3 reads CASSLVGTSGSYNEQFF. CDR3 DNA sequence: TGTGCCAGCAGCTTAGTGGGGACTAGCGGGTCGTACAATGAGCAGTTCTTC.

The V gene is TRBV19, the J gene TRBJ1-6; weak D call: TRBD1 (6 bases). The V gene lost 7 bases and the J gene lost 6 bases, with 16 bases spanning the gap. Germline V lookup: CDR1 LNHDA, CDR2 SQIVND (reference sequence). The CDR3 contains 15 residues. The CDR3: CASINTGSGNSPLHF. CDR3 DNA sequence: TGTGCCAGTATTAACACAGGGTCCGGTAATTCACCCCTCCACTTT.

The chain combines TRBV29-1 with TRBJ1-4; D unresolved. The CDR3 consists of 13 residues. Germline CDR1 and CDR2: SQVTM and ANQGSEA. V lost 7 bases and J 7 bases, leaving 16 bases between the germline ends. In DNA form, the CDR3 reads TGCAGCGCCGCTACCATGGGAGGTGAAAAACTGTTTTTT. This sequence encodes CSAATMGGEKLFF.

The chain has TRBV27 and TRBJ2-3, with 10 bases matching TRBD2. Per the germline V gene, CDR1 is MNHEY and CDR2 is SMNVEV (reference sequence). There are 16 residues in the CDR3. V dropped 0 bases and J dropped 3; count of bases not matched to a gene: 3. CDR3 in DNA: TGTGCCAGCAGTTTATCGGGACTAGCGAGGACAGATACGCAGTATTTT. Residues: CASSLSGLARTDTQYF.

The rearrangement uses TRBV4-1 and TRBJ2-7, with TRBD2 as a possible D gene (6 bases). Looked up from germline, CDR1 is MGHRA and CDR2 is YSYEKL. The V and J ends lost 0 bases and 7 bases respectively, with 10 bases between them. CDR3 length equals 13 residues. Written as DNA, the CDR3 is TGCGCCAGCAGCCAAGATTGGAGGGGAGAGCAGTACTTC. Translation: CASSQDWRGEQYF.

This clone was seen once. V usage is TRBV3-1 (or the pseudogene TRBV3-2) and J usage is TRBJ2-7; tentative D call: TRBD1 (6 bases). V lost 1 base to trimming and J lost 4 bases, with 11 bases between them. Germline CDR1 is LGHDT and CDR2 is YNNKEL (reference sequence). The CDR3 length is 14 residues. The CDR3 is CASSQGGGTYEQYF. The CDR3, as DNA: TGTGCCAGCAGCCAAGGTGGGGGCACATACGAGCAGTACTTC.

The chain has TRBV2 and TRBJ2-5, with 7 bases lining up with TRBD1. Looked up from germline, CDR1 is SNHLY and CDR2 is FYNNEI. The trim removed 5 bases at V and 2 bases at J, leaving 11 bases unmatched. This CDR3 region has 16 residues. This CDR3 is CASSLLRGRRQETQYF. The CDR3 coding sequence is TGTGCCAGCAGTCTTTTAAGGGGGCGACGGCAAGAGACCCAGTACTTC.

This clone has a single count. The rearrangement links TRBV28 to TRBJ1-1; 10 nucleotides match TRBD1. J lost 3 bases, V lost 5 bases, and 3 bases had no gene match. This CDR3 spans 14 amino acids. Germline V gene data show CDR1 as MDHEN and CDR2 as SYDVKM. In DNA, the CDR3 is TGTGCCAGCAGTACAGGGACAGGGGACACTGAAGCTTTCTTT. As protein: CASSTGTGDTEAFF.

The chain is built from TRBV24-1 and TRBJ2-3; 12 bases map to TRBD2. Per the germline V gene, CDR1 is KGHDR and CDR2 is SFDVKD. The CDR3 totals 17 residues. The trim removed 0 bases at V and 3 bases at J, leaving 3 bases unmatched. CDR3 in DNA: TGTGCCACCAGTGATTTGCCGACTAGCGGGAGAACAGATACGCAGTATTTT. Translated, it gives CATSDLPTSGRTDTQYF.

The chain uses TRBV29-1 and TRBJ2-1; the D gene is possibly TRBD1 (5 bases). This CDR3 is 15 amino acids long. With 3 bases removed from V and 4 bases from J, the gap between germline ends came to 16 bases. Germline CDR1 is SQVTM and CDR2 is ANQGSEA. CDR3 nucleotides: TGCAGCGTTGAGGAAGGGGTTTCGGGTTACAATGAGCAGTTCTTC. This sequence encodes CSVEEGVSGYNEQFF.

V and J are TRBV7-9 and TRBJ2-7, with 9 nucleotides matching TRBD1. This CDR3 contains 14 residues. The trim removed 4 bases at V and 6 bases at J, leaving 7 bases unmatched. Germline CDR1 and CDR2: SEHNR and FQNEAQ (reference sequence). This CDR3 reads CASSSPGQGIEQYF. CDR3 coding DNA: TGTGCCAGCAGCTCTCCGGGACAGGGAATCGAGCAGTACTTC.

The chain couples TRBV28 to TRBJ1-2, with D unclear. Between the trimmed V and J ends, which lost 5 bases and 5 bases, there was a span of 9 bases. The CDR3 is 12 amino acids. Looked up from germline, CDR1 is MDHEN and CDR2 is SYDVKM. This CDR3 reads CASSPIGYGYTF. CDR3 DNA sequence: TGTGCCAGCAGTCCCATCGGTTATGGCTACACCTTC.

The chain has TRBV6-2 or TRBV6-3 and TRBJ1-1; D unresolved. The CDR3 is 14 amino acids. Trimming took off 3 bases at V and 5 bases at J, with 13 bases between the two ends. Germline V lookup: CDR1 MNHEY, CDR2 SVGEGT. In nucleotides, the CDR3 is TGTGCCAGCAGTTATTTGAGGTTTAGGACTGAAGCTTTCTTT. Translation gives CASSYLRFRTEAFF.

This clone was detected only once. The V and J genes are TRBV15 and TRBJ2-3; no clear D gene. The germline V gene has CDR1 LNHNV and CDR2 YYDKDF (reference sequence). V was cut by 0 bases and J by 1 base, with 8 bases left in between. CDR3 size: 15 residues. CDR3 DNA: TGTGCCACCAGCAGAGATACAGAGCGCACAGATACGCAGTATTTT. This encodes CATSRDTERTDTQYF. Complete variable domain (other parts from reference TRBV15 and TRBJ2-3): DAMVIQNPRYQVTQFGKPVTLSCSQTLNHNVMYWYQQKSSQAPKLLFHYYDKDFNNEADTPDNFQSRRPNTSFCFLDIRSPGLGDTAMYLCATSRDTERTDTQYFGPGTRLTVL.

The J gene is TRBJ1-5, the V gene TRBV5-6; a possible D gene is TRBD1 (5 bases). CDR1 is SGHDT and CDR2 is YYEEEE in the germline V gene. This CDR3 has 15 residues. Trimming stripped 4 bases from V and 6 bases from J, with 17 bases between. CDR3 DNA: TGTGCCAGCAGCCGGCGGGGGGTCCCCAGTCAGCCCCAGCATTTT. Amino acids: CASSRRGVPSQPQHF.

V usage is TRBV7-2 and J usage is TRBJ1-6; D is uncertain. The CDR3 is made up of 13 amino acids. CDR1 and CDR2 (germline): SGHTA, FQGNSA. Deletions cut 4 bases from V and 8 bases from J, with 9 bases between. In nucleotides, the CDR3 is TGTGCCAGCAGCTCGTCCCCAGATTCACCCCTCCACTTT. This sequence encodes CASSSSPDSPLHF.

This chain uses TRBV28 with TRBJ1-1, with 7 bases lining up with TRBD1. With V trimmed by 2 bases and J by 2 bases, 5 bases remained unmatched. Germline lookup yields CDR1 MDHEN and CDR2 SYDVKM. This CDR3 has 15 amino acids. This CDR3 reads CASSLLGQLNTEAFF. The CDR3 DNA follows: TGTGCCAGCAGTTTACTGGGACAGCTAAACACTGAAGCTTTCTTT.

This rearrangement joins TRBV6-5 to TRBJ2-1; 9 nucleotides agree with TRBD1. V was clipped by 8 bases and J by 5 bases; unmatched bases: 10. CDR3 size: 15 residues. The V gene's germline CDR1 is MNHEY and CDR2 SVGAGI. CDR3 nucleotides: TGTGCCAGCCAAAAAGGACAGGGGAAGAACAATGAGCAGTTCTTC. Its translation is CASQKGQGKNNEQFF.